This T cell receptor (beta chain) originates from a study of response to subunit inactivated influenza vaccine. The study's findings and limits: The authors suggested that few new T cells are recruited per seasonal influenza vaccination.

Using its own MiXCR run on the RT-PCR reads, TCRdb lists one record per CDR3 protein. Among roughly 670,000 distinct CDR3 sequences listed, 14% were seen once. The CDR3 runs to 16 residues. The junction had 8 bases not matched to a gene; V was cut back by 3 bases and J by 4 bases. Germline values: CDR1 MGHRA, CDR2 YSYEKL. Concerning this clonotype itself: The antigen remains undetermined.

J is TRBJ2-1 and V is TRBV4-1; 8 bases map to TRBD1. The sample consisted of PBMCs from blood, taken 14 days before vaccination. The clonotype originates from a man aged 50-59 years who received an inactivated influenza vaccine. The CDR3 bases are TGCGCCAGCAGCCAGACGACAGGGGTAAGATACAATGAGCAGTTCTTC. Protein: CASSQTTGVRYNEQFF.